The 24 T cell receptor beta chains given below trace back to one sample, sequenced in a study of blood T cells in healthy people across ages. A sample-barcoded 5' primer and a J-beta primer mix were used in a second PCR of roughly 7 to 12 cycles. TCRdb reprocessed the 5' RACE reads via MiXCR and lists one record per CDR3 protein. Of more than 600,000 distinct CDR3 sequences listed, 25% are singletons. These sequences were also reported in another study, on T cells of mothers and their children.

The sequenced sample was blood. All receptors come from a boy aged 10-17 years in good health.

This clonotype appeared a few times. This chain connects TRBV7-9 to TRBJ1-4; tentative D call: TRBD1 (6 bases). The germline V gene has CDR1 SEHNR and CDR2 FQNEAQ (reference sequence). CDR3 size: 12 residues. V dropped 1 base and J dropped 12 bases, with 9 bases sitting between them. CDR3 in DNA: TGTGCCAGCAGCTTAGAGAACAGGGAACTGTTTTTT. Encoded protein: CASSLENRELFF.

This clonotype has only a few counts. The chain combines TRBV20-1 with TRBJ2-5; D perhaps matches TRBD2 (5 bases). This CDR3 region has 13 residues. Per germline, CDR1 DFQATT and CDR2 SNEGSKA (reference sequence). V lost 8 bases and J lost 2, with 15 bases in between. The CDR3 bases are TGCAGTCCGGAGGACCCGGAGCAAGAGACCCAGTACTTC. Encoded protein: CSPEDPEQETQYF.

The chain has TRBV15 and TRBJ1-6; 7 positions agree with TRBD1. The CDR3 is 16 residues long. The trim removed 1 base at V and 5 bases at J, leaving 5 bases unmatched. The germline V gene has CDR1 LNHNV and CDR2 YYDKDF (reference sequence). The CDR3 spells CATSRARGQDNSPLHF. Here the CDR3 DNA reads TGTGCCACCAGCAGAGCTAGAGGACAGGATAATTCACCCCTCCACTTT.

This clonotype was counted only a few times. The chain carries TRBV29-1 and TRBJ2-2, with 9 nucleotides matching TRBD1. Per the germline V gene, CDR1 is SQVTM and CDR2 is ANQGSEA. With V trimmed by 6 bases and J by 3 bases, 8 bases remained unmatched. CDR3 length: 15 amino acids. DNA of the CDR3: TGCAGCGTCGACACTGGGACAGGGTACACCGGGGAGCTGTTTTTT. It specifies CSVDTGTGYTGELFF.

The DNA of the CDR3 is TGTGCCAGCAGCTCCCTAGTCGAGGCTGAGCAGTTCTTC. Residues: CASSSLVEAEQFF. This chain uses TRBV7-3 with TRBJ2-1; D gene uncertain. The CDR3 is 13 amino acids. V was shortened by 4 bases and J by 9 bases, with 13 bases between the two germline ends. CDR1 is SGHTA and CDR2 is FQGTGA in the germline V gene.

A few counts support this clonotype. The genes are TRBV29-1 and TRBJ1-3; possible D gene TRBD1, 5 bases. V lost 6 bases and J lost 4, with 10 bases in between. Germline lookup yields CDR1 SQVTM and CDR2 ANQGSEA. CDR3 size: 12 residues. For the CDR3, the DNA is TGCAGCGTCCGGGACGTCGGAAACACCATATATTTT. Translation gives CSVRDVGNTIYF.

This clonotype was counted a few times. The chain recombines TRBV27 with TRBJ1-5; D gene ambiguous. Germline V CDR1 and CDR2: MNHEY, SMNVEV (reference sequence). Trimming removed 3 bases from V and 7 bases from J, with 13 bases in between. The CDR3 covers 14 residues. The CDR3 spells CASSFDSRGQPQHF. The CDR3 region has the DNA TGTGCCAGCAGTTTCGACTCTCGGGGACAGCCCCAGCATTTT.

This rearrangement joins TRBV11-1 to TRBJ2-3; possibly TRBD1 for D (5 bases). Germline CDR1 is SGHAT and CDR2 is FQDESV (reference sequence). V was clipped by 4 bases and J by 9 bases, with 11 bases between them. The CDR3 runs 12 residues. CDR3 residues: CASSSQGTTQYF. The CDR3 coding sequence is TGTGCCAGCAGCTCCCAGGGCACGACGCAGTATTTT.

This clonotype was recorded a few times. The rearrangement joins TRBV27 to TRBJ1-2; D remains unclear. Germline CDR1 and CDR2: MNHEY and SMNVEV (reference sequence). This CDR3 has 13 amino acids. V lost 0 bases and J lost 8, with 10 bases in between. The CDR3 sequence is CASSLSYGRGYTF. CDR3 DNA sequence: TGTGCCAGCAGTTTATCTTACGGTAGGGGCTACACCTTC.

This clonotype was counted once. The CDR3 end shows no conserved phenylalanine or tryptophan, and so a read error is likely. The genes are TRBV2 and TRBJ1-4; no reliable D call. Trimming took 6 bases from V and 7 from J, leaving 6 bases between them. CDR1 and CDR2 (germline): SNHLY, FYNNEI. This CDR3 comprises 11 residues. The CDR3, as DNA: TGTGCCAGCAGGGGCTCTGAAAAACTGTTTATT. This codes for CASRGSEKLFI.

This clonotype has only a few counts. This chain links TRBV12-3 or TRBV12-4 with TRBJ2-5, with 12 bases that match TRBD2. The J call may be incorrect, as the DNA end agrees better with TRBJ2-1. The CDR3 runs to 15 residues. CDR3 amino acids: CASSRLAGGPHEQFF. The CDR3 bases are TGTGCCAGCAGTAGGCTAGCGGGGGGGCCTCATGAGCAGTTCTTC.

This rearrangement joins TRBV6-5 to TRBJ2-7, with D perhaps TRBD1 or TRBD2 (5 bases each). The CDR3 contains 12 residues. V was clipped by 2 bases and J by 5 bases, with 7 bases between them. CDR1 and CDR2 from the germline V gene are MNHEY and SVGAGI. CDR3 DNA: TGTGCCAGCAGTTACGGGGGTAACGAGCAGTACTTC. Amino acids: CASSYGGNEQYF.

The rearrangement uses TRBV20-1 and TRBJ2-7, with D possibly TRBD1 on 5 matching bases. Trimming cost V 2 bases and J 3 bases, with 8 bases left between them. In germline, CDR1 is DFQATT, CDR2 SNEGSKA (reference sequence). The length of the CDR3 is 12 residues. The DNA for the CDR3 is TGCAGTGCTAGATACCAGGGCTACGAGCAGTACTTC. The encoded protein is CSARYQGYEQYF.

The chain links TRBV28 to TRBJ2-7; unclear D gene. There are 14 residues in the CDR3. The V and J ends lost 5 bases and 2 bases respectively, with 13 bases between them. Germline CDR1 is MDHEN and CDR2 is SYDVKM. In DNA form, the CDR3 reads TGTGCCAGCAGTCCCCGTCTGGCTACCTACGAGCAGTACTTC. Its protein product is CASSPRLATYEQYF.

This clonotype showed up just a few times. J is TRBJ1-5 and V is TRBV6-2 or TRBV6-3; D call uncertain. The CDR3 totals 12 residues. In germline, CDR1 is MNHEY, CDR2 SVGEGT. V lost 6 bases to trimming and J lost 3 bases, with 6 bases between them. Written as DNA, the CDR3 is TGTGCCAGCAGAGGTCCCAATCAGCCCCAGCATTTT. Translating gives CASRGPNQPQHF.

This clonotype appeared a few times. The chain links TRBV12-3 or TRBV12-4 to TRBJ2-5, with D perhaps TRBD2 (5 bases). With 0 bases removed from V and 11 bases from J, the gap between germline ends came to 16 bases. CDR3 length equals 14 residues. DNA for the CDR3: TGTGCCAGCAGTTTAGCGGGAGCCTCTGGGGAGCAGTACTTC. The encoded protein is CASSLAGASGEQYF.

This chain uses TRBV4-1 with TRBJ1-3, with 7 bases lining up with TRBD1. This CDR3 comprises 20 residues. Germline values: CDR1 MGHRA, CDR2 YSYEKL. The V segment lost 2 bases and the J segment 0 bases; nucleotides outside the gene matches: 16. CDR3 loop: CASSQHGTARDGGSGNTIYF. Written as DNA, the CDR3 is TGCGCCAGCAGCCAACATGGGACAGCTAGAGATGGTGGCTCTGGAAACACCATATATTTT.

To note about this clonotype: This may stem from a read error, because a much larger clone lies one nucleotide away. V and J are TRBV6-1 and TRBJ1-1; no reliable D call. The CDR3 loop spans 15 amino acids. Trimming cost V 2 bases and J 0 bases, with 10 bases left between them. CDR1 and CDR2 from the germline V gene are MNHNS and SASEGT. The CDR3 sequence is CASSEFGVVNTEAFF. As DNA, the CDR3 is TGTGCCAGCAGTGAATTTGGTGTCGTGAACACTGAAGCTTTCTTT.

V is TRBV28 and J is TRBJ1-5, with a tentative D call TRBD1 (5 bases). Germline V lookup: CDR1 MDHEN, CDR2 SYDVKM. V was clipped by 6 bases and J by 6 bases, with 15 bases between them. The CDR3 runs to 14 residues. DNA for the CDR3: TGTGCCAGCAGCCCGGCAGGGTTCACTCAGCCCCAGCATTTT. Its protein product is CASSPAGFTQPQHF.

The chain uses TRBV6-5 and TRBJ2-7; TRBD1 matches 10 bases. CDR3 size: 15 residues. Germline loops: CDR1 MNHEY, CDR2 SVGAGI. With V trimmed by 4 bases and J by 2 bases, 5 bases remained unmatched. The CDR3: CASSSWTGGPYEQYF. The CDR3 bases are TGTGCCAGCAGTTCCTGGACAGGGGGGCCCTACGAGCAGTACTTC.

There are a few counts of this clonotype. The rearrangement links TRBV24-1 to TRBJ2-1; D is perhaps TRBD1 (5 bases). The CDR3 covers 14 residues. Trimming pared 0 bases from V and 7 bases from J, leaving 9 bases between. Germline CDR1 and CDR2: KGHDR and SFDVKD. The CDR3 DNA reads TGTGCCACCAGTGATTTGTTAGGGGTTAATGAGCAGTTCTTC. It translates to CATSDLLGVNEQFF.

The chain carries TRBV7-3 and TRBJ2-5; 7 bases are a match to TRBD2. Looked up from germline, CDR1 is SGHTA and CDR2 is FQGTGA. The CDR3 contains 13 residues. The V gene end was trimmed by 8 bases and the J gene end by 5 bases; junction bases not matched to a gene: 8. CDR3 protein: CASSRSGVETQYF. The CDR3 DNA reads as TGTGCCAGCTCCCGAAGCGGGGTGGAGACCCAGTACTTC.

This clonotype was counted between two and nine times. V is TRBV6-6 and J is TRBJ2-5; D call uncertain. CDR1 and CDR2 from the germline V gene are MNHNY and SVGAGI (reference sequence). The CDR3 has 12 amino acids. The germline V and J ends were trimmed by 8 bases and 0 bases, with 7 bases remaining between them. CDR3 DNA sequence: TGTGCCAGCCTTTCGTACCAAGAGACCCAGTACTTC. Its protein product is CASLSYQETQYF.

V gene TRBV14 combines with J gene TRBJ2-5, with D maybe TRBD1 (7 bases). The J call may be wrong; the DNA end is better matched by TRBJ2-7. Germline V lookup: CDR1 SGHDN, CDR2 FVKESK. The CDR3 sequence is 13 residues long. The CDR3 spells CASSHRGDDEQYF. As DNA, the CDR3 is TGTGCCAGCAGCCACAGGGGGGACGACGAGCAGTACTTC.